The entry that follows covers one T cell receptor (beta chain) sequence. Both 60 Vbeta primers and 13 Jbeta primers went into the PCR. This table comes from immunoSEQ multiplex PCR, and its TCRdb copy is limited to in-frame clones, with some not included. The sample lists 240,000 or so clones; 82% were seen once. The data derive from a study of cytomegalovirus exposure and HLA in healthy donors. Study context: When 350 to 500 donors were genotyped, roughly 80% of them were found to fall in the Caucasian-associated ancestry cluster.

The germline V gene encodes CDR1 SGHTA and CDR2 FQGTGA. The CDR3 length is 15 residues. This sequence joins TRBV7-3 and TRBJ2-5; 10 nucleotides match TRBD2. The last part of the DNA fits TRBJ2-7 better; the J call may be wrong. What was sequenced was PBMCs. The source is a woman aged 35 to 49 in good health and CMV-seropositive. CDR3 sequence: CASSFSAGGPAEQYF. The CDR3 DNA sequence: TGTGCCAGCAGCTTTTCAGCGGGGGGGCCCGCCGAGCAGTACTTC.